Reported below is one T cell receptor beta chain. Its antigen is undetermined. This record comes from a study of cytomegalovirus exposure and HLA in healthy donors. On the study more broadly: An analysis done earlier identified 117 million unique TCR beta sequences from around 180 million T cells.

PCR employed 60 Vbeta and 13 Jbeta primers. Some clones are missing from TCRdb's copy, which holds only in-frame ones; the method was immunoSEQ multiplex PCR. The table has over 110,000 clones, approximately 78% seen once. The CDR3 consists of 15 residues. Germline CDR1 is MNHNS and CDR2 is SASEGT. V lost 6 bases and J lost 0, with 15 bases in between. Overall study findings and caveats: A link between a missense DCLRE1C variant and TCR beta V- and J-gene trimming emerged from a later analysis. Later on, an analysis showed TCR association rates differing by HLA locus, with DRB1 the most and HLA-C the fewest.

This chain links TRBV6-1 with TRBJ2-7; D is possibly TRBD1 (6 bases). Sequenced sample: PBMCs. This receptor was obtained from a woman aged 40 to 50 in good health and CMV-seropositive. The CDR3 DNA reads TGTGCCAGCAGAGATTACAGGGCCAGCTCCTACGAGCAGTACTTC. Protein sequence: CASRDYRASSYEQYF.